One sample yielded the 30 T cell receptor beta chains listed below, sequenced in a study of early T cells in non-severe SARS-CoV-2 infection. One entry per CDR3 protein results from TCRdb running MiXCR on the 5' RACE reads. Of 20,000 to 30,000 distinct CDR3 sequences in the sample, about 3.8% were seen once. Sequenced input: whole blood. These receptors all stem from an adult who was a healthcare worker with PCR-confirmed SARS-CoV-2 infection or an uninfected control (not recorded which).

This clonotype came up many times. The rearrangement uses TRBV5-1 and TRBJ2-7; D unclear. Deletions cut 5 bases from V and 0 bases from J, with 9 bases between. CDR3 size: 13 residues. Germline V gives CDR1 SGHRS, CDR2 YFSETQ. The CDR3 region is CASSRTDSYEQYF. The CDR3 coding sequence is TGCGCCAGCAGTAGGACCGACTCCTACGAGCAGTACTTC.

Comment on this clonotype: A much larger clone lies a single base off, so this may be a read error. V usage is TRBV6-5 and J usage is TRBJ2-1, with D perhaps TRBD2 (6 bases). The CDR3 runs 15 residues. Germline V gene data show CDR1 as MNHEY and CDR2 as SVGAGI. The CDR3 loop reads CASTSGRGVYKEQFF. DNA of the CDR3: TGTGCCAGCACCTCGGGCCGCGGGGTGTACAAAGAGCAGTTCTTC.

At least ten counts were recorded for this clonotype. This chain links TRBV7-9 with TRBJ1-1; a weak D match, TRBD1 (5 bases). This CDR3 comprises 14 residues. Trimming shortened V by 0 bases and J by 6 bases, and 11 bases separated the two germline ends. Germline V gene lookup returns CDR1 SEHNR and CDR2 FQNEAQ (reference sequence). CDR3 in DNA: TGTGCCAGCAGCTTAGCCCCTCGGGGCGCTGAAGCTTTCTTT. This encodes CASSLAPRGAEAFF.

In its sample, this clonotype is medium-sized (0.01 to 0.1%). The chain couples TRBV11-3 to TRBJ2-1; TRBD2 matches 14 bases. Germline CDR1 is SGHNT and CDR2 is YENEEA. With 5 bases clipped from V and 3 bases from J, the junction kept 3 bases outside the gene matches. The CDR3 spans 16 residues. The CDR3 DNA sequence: TGTGCCAGCAGCCGAGGGACTAGCGGGAGCTACAATGAGCAGTTCTTC. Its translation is CASSRGTSGSYNEQFF.

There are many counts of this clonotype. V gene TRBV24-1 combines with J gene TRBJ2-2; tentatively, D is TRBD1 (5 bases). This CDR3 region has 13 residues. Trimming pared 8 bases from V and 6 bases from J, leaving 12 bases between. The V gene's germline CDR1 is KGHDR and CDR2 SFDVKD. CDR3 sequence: CATTFRVAGELFF. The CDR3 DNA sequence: TGTGCCACCACCTTCAGGGTAGCCGGGGAGCTGTTTTTT.

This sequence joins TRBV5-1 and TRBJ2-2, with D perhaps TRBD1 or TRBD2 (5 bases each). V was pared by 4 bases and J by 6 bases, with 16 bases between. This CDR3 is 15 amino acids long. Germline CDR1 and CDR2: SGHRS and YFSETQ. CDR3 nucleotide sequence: TGCGCCAGCAGCCCGTGGGACCGAGGGGCCGGGGAGCTGTTTTTT. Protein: CASSPWDRGAGELFF.

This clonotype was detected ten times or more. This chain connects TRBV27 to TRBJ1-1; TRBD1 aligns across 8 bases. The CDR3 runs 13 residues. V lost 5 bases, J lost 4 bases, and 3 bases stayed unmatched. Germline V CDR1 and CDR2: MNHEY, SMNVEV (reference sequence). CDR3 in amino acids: CASSPQGGTEAFF. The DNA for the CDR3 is TGTGCCAGCAGTCCACAGGGGGGCACTGAAGCTTTCTTT.

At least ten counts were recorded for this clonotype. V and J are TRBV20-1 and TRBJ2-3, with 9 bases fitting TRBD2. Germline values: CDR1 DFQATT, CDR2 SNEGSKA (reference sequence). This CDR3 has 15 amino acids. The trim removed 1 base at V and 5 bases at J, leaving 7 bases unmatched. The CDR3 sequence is CSARVPSGMRDTQYF. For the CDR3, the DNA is TGCAGTGCTAGAGTGCCTAGCGGGATGAGAGATACGCAGTATTTT.

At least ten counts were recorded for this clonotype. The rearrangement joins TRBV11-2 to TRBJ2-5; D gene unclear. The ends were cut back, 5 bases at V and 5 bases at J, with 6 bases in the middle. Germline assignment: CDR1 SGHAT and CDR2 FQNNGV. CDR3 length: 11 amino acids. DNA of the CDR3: TGTGCCAGCAGCCTCCATGAGACCCAGTACTTC. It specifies CASSLHETQYF.

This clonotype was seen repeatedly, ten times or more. The CDR3 sequence is CATSRDLASGSYNEQFF. CDR3 nucleotide sequence: TGTGCCACCAGCAGAGACCTAGCTAGCGGATCCTACAATGAGCAGTTCTTC. The chain employs TRBV15 and TRBJ2-1; 7 bases are a match to TRBD2. The trim removed 0 bases at V and 1 base at J, leaving 6 bases unmatched. In germline, CDR1 is LNHNV, CDR2 YYDKDF (reference sequence). The CDR3 contains 17 residues.

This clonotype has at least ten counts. The CDR3 bases are TGTGCCAGCAGCCGTCGGGGGACTAGGTCCTCTCACGAGCAGTACTTC. Its protein is CASSRRGTRSSHEQYF. The chain carries TRBV7-2 and TRBJ2-7; TRBD2 matches at 8 bases. CDR3 size: 16 residues. Germline V gene lookup returns CDR1 SGHTA and CDR2 FQGNSA. The V and J ends lost 5 bases and 5 bases, in that order; junction bases with no gene match: 14.

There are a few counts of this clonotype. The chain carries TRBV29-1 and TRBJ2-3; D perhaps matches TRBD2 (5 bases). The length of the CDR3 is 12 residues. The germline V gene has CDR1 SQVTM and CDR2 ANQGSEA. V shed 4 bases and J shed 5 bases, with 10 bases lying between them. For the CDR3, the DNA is TGCAGCGTTGCAGGACTTGGAGATACGCAGTATTTT. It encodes CSVAGLGDTQYF.

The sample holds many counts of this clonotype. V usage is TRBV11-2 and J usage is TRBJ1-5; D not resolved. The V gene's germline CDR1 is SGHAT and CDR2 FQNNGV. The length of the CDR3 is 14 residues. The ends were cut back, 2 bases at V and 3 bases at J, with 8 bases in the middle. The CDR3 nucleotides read TGTGCCAGCAGCTTAACCGGCGCCAATCAGCCCCAGCATTTT. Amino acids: CASSLTGANQPQHF.

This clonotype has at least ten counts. CDR3 region: CASSRPYQETQYF. The DNA for the CDR3 is TGTGCCAGCTCAAGACCGTACCAAGAGACCCAGTACTTC. The chain recombines TRBV7-9 with TRBJ2-5; D unresolved. Trimming cost V 8 bases and J 0 bases, with 10 bases left between them. Germline lookup yields CDR1 SEHNR and CDR2 FQNEAQ (reference sequence). There are 13 residues in the CDR3. Full variable domain (missing parts from reference TRBV7-9 and TRBJ2-5): DTGVSQNPRHKITKRGQNVTFRCDPISEHNRLYWYRQTLGQGPEFLTYFQNEAQLEKSRLLSDRFSAERPKGSFSTLEIQRTEQGDSAMYLCASSRPYQETQYFGPGTRLLVL.

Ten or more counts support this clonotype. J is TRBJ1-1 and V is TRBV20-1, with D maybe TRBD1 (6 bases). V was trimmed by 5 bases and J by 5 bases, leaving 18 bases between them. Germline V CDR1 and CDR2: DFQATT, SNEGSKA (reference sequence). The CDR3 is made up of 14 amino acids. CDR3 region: CSAPPFQGRTEAFF. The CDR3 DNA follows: TGCAGTGCTCCGCCTTTCCAGGGGCGGACTGAAGCTTTCTTT.

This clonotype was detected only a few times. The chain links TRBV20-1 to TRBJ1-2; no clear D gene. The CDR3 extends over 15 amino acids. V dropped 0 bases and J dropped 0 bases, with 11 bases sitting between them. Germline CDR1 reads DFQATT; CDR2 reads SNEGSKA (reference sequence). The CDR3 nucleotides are TGCAGTGCTAGAGACTCCGGCTCAGCTAACTATGGCTACACCTTC. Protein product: CSARDSGSANYGYTF.

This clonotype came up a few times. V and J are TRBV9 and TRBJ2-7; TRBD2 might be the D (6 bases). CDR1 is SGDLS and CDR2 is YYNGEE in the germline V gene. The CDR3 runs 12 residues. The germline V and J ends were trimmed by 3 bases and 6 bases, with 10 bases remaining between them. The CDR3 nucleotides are TGTGCCAGCAGCGGGCAGGAGGGCGAGCAGTACTTC. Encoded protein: CASSGQEGEQYF.

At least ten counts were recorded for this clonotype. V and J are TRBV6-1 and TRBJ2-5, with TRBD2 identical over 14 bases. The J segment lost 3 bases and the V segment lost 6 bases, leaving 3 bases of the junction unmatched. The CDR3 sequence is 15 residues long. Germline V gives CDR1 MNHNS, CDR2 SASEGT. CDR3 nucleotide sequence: TGTGCCAGCAGGGAGACTAGCGGGAGGGAAGAGACCCAGTACTTC. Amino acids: CASRETSGREETQYF.

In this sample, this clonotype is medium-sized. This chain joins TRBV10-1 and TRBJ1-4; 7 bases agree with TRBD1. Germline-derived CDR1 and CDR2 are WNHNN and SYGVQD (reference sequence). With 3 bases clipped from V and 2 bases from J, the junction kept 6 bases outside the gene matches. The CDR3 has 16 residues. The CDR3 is CASSDPTTGTNEKLFF. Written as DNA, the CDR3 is TGCGCCAGCAGTGATCCTACGACAGGGACTAATGAAAAACTGTTTTTT.

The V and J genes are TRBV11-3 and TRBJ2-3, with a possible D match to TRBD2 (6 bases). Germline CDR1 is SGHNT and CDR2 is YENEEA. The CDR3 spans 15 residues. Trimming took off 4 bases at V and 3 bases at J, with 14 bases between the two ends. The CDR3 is CASSSRATSTDTQYF. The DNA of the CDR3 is TGTGCCAGCAGCTCCCGAGCGACTAGTACAGATACGCAGTATTTT.

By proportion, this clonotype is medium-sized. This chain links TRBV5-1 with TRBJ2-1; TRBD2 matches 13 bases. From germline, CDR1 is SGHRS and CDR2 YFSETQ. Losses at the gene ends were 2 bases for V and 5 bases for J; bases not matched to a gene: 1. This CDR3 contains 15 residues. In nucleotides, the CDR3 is TGCGCCAGCAGCTTACTAGCGGGAGGGAACAATGAGCAGTTCTTC. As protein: CASSLLAGGNNEQFF.

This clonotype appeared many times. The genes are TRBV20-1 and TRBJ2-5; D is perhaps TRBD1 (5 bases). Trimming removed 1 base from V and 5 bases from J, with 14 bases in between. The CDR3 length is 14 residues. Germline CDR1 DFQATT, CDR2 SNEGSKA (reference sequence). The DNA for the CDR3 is TGCAGTGCTAGAGCTCTCCAGGGTTCGGAGACCCAGTACTTC. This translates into CSARALQGSETQYF.

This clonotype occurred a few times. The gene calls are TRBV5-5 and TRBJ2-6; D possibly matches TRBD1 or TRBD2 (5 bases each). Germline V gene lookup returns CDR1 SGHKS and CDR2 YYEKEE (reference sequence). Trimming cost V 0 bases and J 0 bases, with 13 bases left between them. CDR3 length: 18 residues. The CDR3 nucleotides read TGTGCCAGCAGCTTGGCCGGGGCAAAGAGCTCTGGGGCCAACGTCCTGACTTTC. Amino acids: CASSLAGAKSSGANVLTF.

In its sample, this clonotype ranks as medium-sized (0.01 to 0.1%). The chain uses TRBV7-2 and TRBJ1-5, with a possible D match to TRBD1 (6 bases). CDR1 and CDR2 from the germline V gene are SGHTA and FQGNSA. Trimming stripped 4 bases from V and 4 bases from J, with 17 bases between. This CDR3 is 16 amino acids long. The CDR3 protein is CASSSDRRGGNQPQHF. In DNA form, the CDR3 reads TGTGCCAGCAGCTCAGATAGAAGAGGGGGTAATCAGCCCCAGCATTTT.

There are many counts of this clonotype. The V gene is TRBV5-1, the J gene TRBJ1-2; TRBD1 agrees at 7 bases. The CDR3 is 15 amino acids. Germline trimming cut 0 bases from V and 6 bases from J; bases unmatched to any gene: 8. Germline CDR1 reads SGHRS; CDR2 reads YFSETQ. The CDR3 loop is CASSLVSGGRDGYTF. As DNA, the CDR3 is TGCGCCAGCAGCTTGGTGTCAGGGGGAAGAGATGGCTACACCTTC.

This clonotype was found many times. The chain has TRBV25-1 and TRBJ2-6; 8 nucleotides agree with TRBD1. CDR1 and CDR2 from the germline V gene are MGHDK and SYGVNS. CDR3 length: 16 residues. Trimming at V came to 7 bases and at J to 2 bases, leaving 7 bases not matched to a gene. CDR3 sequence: CASMDREGAGANVLTF. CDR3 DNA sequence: TGTGCCAGCATGGACAGGGAAGGGGCTGGGGCCAACGTCCTGACTTTC. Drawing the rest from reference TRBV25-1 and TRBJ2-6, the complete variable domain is EADIYQTPRYLVIGTGKKITLECSQTMGHDKMYWYQQDPGMELHLIHYSYGVNSTEKGDLSSESTVSRIRTEHFPLTLESARPSHTSQYLCASMDREGAGANVLTFGAGSRLTVL.

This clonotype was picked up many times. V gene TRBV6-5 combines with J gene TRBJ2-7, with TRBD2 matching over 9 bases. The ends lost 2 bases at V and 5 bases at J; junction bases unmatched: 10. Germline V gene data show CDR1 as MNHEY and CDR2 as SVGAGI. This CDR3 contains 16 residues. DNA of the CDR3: TGTGCCAGCAGTTACCAAGGGCGGGAGGGCCGGAACGAGCAGTACTTC. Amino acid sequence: CASSYQGREGRNEQYF.

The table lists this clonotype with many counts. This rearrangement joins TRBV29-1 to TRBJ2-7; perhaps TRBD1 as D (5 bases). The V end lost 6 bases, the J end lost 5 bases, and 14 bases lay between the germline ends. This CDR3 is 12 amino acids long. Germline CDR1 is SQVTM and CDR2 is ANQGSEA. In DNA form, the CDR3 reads TGCAGCGTAGGGTCACAGGCTGACGAGCAGTACTTC. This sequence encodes CSVGSQADEQYF.

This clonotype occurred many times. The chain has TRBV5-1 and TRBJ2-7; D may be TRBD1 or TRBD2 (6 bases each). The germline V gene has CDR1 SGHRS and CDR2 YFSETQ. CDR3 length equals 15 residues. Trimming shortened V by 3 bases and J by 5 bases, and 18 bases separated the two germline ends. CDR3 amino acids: CASSWGGGTLDEQYF. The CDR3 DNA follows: TGCGCCAGCAGCTGGGGTGGAGGGACACTCGACGAGCAGTACTTC.

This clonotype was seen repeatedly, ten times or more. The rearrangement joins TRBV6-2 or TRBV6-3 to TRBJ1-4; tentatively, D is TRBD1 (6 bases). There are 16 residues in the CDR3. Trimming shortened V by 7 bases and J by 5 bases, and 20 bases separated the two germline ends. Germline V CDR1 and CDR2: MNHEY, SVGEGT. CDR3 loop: CASTDPTGMRNEKLFF. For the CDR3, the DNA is TGTGCCAGCACCGACCCAACAGGGATGCGAAATGAAAAACTGTTTTTT.